This T cell receptor beta chain comes out of a study of T cell repertoires in cytomegalovirus infection. Study at large: TCR beta signatures that were public indicated CMV infection and matching HLA type.

The V end lost 4 bases, the J end lost 6 bases, and 15 bases lay between the germline ends. Germline V gives CDR1 MNHEY, CDR2 SMNVEV (reference sequence). This CDR3 has 15 amino acids. Turning to this clonotype: The antigen remains undetermined.

TCRdb processed the reads anew with MiXCR; each CDR3 protein has one entry. In the table there are roughly 78,000 distinct CDR3 sequences, roughly 39% of which are singletons. The sequence was obtained from a human donor in good health (CMV status not recorded). Some clones in this sample may be carry-over from other donors' samples. The sequenced sample was CD8+ T cells from cultured PBMCs, obtained from culture after CMV antigen stimulation. The rearrangement joins TRBV27 to TRBJ2-2, with D possibly TRBD2 on 5 matching bases. DNA of the CDR3: TGTGCCAGCAGTTGGTTCGGGGTATTCCCCGGGGAGCTGTTTTTT. This codes for CASSWFGVFPGELFF.